The T cell receptor (beta chain) described here comes from a study of T cells in localized non-small cell lung cancer. Study results and caveats: Out of the top 100 tumor clones, a median roughly 52 were seen in adjacent lung. Of the tissues analyzed, uninvolved adjacent lung showed maximal T cell clonality, greater than tumor. A single tumor region was sequenced, leaving heterogeneity possible.

TCRdb's copy holds only in-frame clones and misses some; the assay was immunoSEQ multiplex PCR. The sample holds about 82,000 clones, 80% seen once. Concerning this clone: Its target is not known.

Per the germline V gene, CDR1 is SGHTA and CDR2 is FQGNSA. V gave up 5 bases and J gave up 10 bases, with 21 bases separating them. The CDR3 is 16 residues long. This receptor was obtained from a man aged 40-75 years with stage II squamous cell lung carcinoma. The chain employs TRBV7-2 and TRBJ1-6; D is unresolved. The sequencing used PBMCs, collected before any cancer treatment. DNA for the CDR3: TGTGCCAGCAGCCCAAACCCCCGGGCCACCAACTCACCCCTCCACTTT. The encoded protein is CASSPNPRATNSPLHF.